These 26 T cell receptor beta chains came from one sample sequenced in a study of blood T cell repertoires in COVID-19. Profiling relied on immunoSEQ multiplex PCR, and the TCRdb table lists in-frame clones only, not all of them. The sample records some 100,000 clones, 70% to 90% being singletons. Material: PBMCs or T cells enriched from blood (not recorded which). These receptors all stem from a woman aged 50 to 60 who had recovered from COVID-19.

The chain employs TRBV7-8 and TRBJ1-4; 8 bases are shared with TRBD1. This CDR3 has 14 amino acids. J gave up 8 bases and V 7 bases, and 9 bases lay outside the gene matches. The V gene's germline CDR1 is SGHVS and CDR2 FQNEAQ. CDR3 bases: TGTGCCAGCAACCCAGGGGGCGGAAAAGAAAAACTGTTTTTT. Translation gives CASNPGGGKEKLFF.

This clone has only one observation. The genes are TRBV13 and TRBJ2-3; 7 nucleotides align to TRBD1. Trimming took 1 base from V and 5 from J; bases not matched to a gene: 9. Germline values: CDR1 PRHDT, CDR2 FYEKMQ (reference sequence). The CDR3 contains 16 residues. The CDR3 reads CASSLVVGGGGDTQYF. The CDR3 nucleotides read TGTGCCAGCAGCTTAGTAGTAGGGGGCGGAGGAGATACGCAGTATTTT.

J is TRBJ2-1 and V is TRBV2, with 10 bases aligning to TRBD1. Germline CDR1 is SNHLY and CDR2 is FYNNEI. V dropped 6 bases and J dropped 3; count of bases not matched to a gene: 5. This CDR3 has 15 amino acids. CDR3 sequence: CASSPRDRGYNEQFF. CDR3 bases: TGTGCCAGCAGCCCCCGGGACAGGGGCTACAATGAGCAGTTCTTC. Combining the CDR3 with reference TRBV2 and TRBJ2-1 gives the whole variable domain EPEVTQTPSHQVTQMGQEVILRCVPISNHLYFYWYRQILGQKVEFLVSFYNNEISEKSEIFDDQFSVERPDGSNFTLKIRSTKLEDSAMYFCASSPRDRGYNEQFFGPGTRLTVL.

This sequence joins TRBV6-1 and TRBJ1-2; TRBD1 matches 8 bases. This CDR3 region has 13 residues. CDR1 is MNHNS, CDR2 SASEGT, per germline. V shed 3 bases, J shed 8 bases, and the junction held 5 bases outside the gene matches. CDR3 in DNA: TGTGCCAGCAGTGATCAGGGGGCAGAAGGCTACACCTTC. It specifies CASSDQGAEGYTF.

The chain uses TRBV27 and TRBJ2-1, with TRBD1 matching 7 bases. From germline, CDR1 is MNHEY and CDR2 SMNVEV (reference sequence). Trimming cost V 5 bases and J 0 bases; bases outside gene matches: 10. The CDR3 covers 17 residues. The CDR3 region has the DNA TGTGCCAGCAGTCCCCGACAGGGCCGAAGCTCCTACAATGAGCAGTTCTTC. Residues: CASSPRQGRSSYNEQFF.

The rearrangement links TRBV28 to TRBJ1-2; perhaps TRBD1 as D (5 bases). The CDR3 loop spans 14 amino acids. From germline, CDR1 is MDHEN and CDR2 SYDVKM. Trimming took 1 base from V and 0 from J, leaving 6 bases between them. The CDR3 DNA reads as TGTGCCAGCAGTTTATACAGGTCTAACTATGGCTACACCTTC. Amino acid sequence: CASSLYRSNYGYTF.

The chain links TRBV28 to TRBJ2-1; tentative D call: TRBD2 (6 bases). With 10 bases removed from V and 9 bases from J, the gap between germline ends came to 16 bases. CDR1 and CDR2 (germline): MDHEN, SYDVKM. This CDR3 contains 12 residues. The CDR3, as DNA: TGTGCCACCTGGACCGGGGGTAGTGAGCAGTTCTTC. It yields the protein CATWTGGSEQFF.

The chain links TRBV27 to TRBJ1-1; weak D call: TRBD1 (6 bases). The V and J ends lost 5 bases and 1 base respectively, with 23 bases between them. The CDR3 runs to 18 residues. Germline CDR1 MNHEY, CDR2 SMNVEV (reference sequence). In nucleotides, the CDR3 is TGTGCCAGCAGTGTCGTGGGGGCGCTCAGGAATAGGAACACTGAAGCTTTCTTT. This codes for CASSVVGALRNRNTEAFF.

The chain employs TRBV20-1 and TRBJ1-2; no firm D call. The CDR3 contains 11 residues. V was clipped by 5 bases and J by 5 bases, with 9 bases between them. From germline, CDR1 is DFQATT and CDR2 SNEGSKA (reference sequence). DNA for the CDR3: TGCAGTGCTCCCTTACGGTATGGCTACACCTTC. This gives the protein CSAPLRYGYTF.

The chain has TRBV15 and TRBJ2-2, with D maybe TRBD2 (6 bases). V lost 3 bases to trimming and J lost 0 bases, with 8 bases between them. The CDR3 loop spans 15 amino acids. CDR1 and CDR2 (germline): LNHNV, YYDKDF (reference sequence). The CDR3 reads CATSSGLPNTGELFF. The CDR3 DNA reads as TGTGCCACCAGCAGCGGACTACCGAACACCGGGGAGCTGTTTTTT.

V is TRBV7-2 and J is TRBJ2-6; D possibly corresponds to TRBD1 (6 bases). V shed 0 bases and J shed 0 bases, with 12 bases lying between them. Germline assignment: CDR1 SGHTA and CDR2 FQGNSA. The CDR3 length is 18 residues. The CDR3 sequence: CASSLAHRATSGANVLTF. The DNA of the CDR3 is TGTGCCAGCAGCTTAGCGCACAGGGCGACCTCTGGGGCCAACGTCCTGACTTTC.

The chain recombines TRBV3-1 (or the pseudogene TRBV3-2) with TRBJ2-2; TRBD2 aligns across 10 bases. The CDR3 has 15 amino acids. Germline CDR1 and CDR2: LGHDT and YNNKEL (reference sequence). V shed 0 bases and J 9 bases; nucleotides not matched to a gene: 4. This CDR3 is CASSQESSGGRELFF. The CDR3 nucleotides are TGTGCCAGCAGCCAAGAGTCTAGCGGGGGACGGGAGCTGTTTTTT.

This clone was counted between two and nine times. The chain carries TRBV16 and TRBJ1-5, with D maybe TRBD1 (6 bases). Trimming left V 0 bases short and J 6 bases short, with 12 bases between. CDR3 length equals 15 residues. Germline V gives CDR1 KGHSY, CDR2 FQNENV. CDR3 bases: TGTGCCAGCAGCCAATCTTCGTCAGGGGCTCAGCCCCAGCATTTT. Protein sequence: CASSQSSSGAQPQHF.

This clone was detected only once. CDR3 region: CASSGQFNYGYTF. The CDR3 nucleotides are TGTGCCAGCAGTGGACAGTTTAACTATGGCTACACCTTC. The chain carries TRBV27 and TRBJ1-2; possibly TRBD1 for D (6 bases). The CDR3 sequence is 13 residues long. Trimming left V 5 bases short and J 1 base short, with 8 bases between. Germline values: CDR1 MNHEY, CDR2 SMNVEV (reference sequence).

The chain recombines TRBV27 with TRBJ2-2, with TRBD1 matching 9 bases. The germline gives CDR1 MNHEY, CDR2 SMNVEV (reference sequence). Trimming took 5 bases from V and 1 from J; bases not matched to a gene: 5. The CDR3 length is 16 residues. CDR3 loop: CASSAYRGRNTGELFF. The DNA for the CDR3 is TGTGCCAGCAGTGCCTACAGGGGGCGGAACACCGGGGAGCTGTTTTTT.

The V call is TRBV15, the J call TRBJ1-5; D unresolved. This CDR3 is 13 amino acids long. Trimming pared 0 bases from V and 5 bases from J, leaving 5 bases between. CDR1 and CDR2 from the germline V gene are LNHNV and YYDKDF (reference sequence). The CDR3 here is CATSRDSDQPQHF. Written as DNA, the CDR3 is TGTGCCACCAGCAGAGATTCGGATCAGCCCCAGCATTTT.

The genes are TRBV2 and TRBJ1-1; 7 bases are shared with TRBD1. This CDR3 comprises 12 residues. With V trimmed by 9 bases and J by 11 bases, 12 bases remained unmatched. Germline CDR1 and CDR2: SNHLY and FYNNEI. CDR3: CASTGANWVAFF. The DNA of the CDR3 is TGTGCCAGTACAGGGGCGAATTGGGTTGCTTTCTTT. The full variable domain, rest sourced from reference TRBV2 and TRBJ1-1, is EPEVTQTPSHQVTQMGQEVILRCVPISNHLYFYWYRQILGQKVEFLVSFYNNEISEKSEIFDDQFSVERPDGSNFTLKIRSTKLEDSAMYFCASTGANWVAFFGQGTRLTVV.

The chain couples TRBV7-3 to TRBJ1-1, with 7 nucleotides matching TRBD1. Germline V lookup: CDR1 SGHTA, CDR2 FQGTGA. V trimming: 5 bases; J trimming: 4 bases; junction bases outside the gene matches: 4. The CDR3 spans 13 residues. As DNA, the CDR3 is TGTGCCAGCAGCAGACAGGGAAGCACTGAAGCTTTCTTT. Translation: CASSRQGSTEAFF.

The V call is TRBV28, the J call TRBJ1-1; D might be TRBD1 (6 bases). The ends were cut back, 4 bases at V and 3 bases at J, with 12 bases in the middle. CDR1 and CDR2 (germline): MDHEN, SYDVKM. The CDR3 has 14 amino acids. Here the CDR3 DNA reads TGTGCCAGCAGTTCCCCGGGACACCACACTGAAGCTTTCTTT. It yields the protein CASSSPGHHTEAFF.

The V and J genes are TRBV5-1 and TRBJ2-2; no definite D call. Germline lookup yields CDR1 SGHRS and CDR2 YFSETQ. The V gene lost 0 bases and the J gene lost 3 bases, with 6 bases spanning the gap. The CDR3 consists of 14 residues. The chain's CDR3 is CASSLAGYTGELFF. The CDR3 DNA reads TGCGCCAGCAGCTTGGCCGGGTACACCGGGGAGCTGTTTTTT.

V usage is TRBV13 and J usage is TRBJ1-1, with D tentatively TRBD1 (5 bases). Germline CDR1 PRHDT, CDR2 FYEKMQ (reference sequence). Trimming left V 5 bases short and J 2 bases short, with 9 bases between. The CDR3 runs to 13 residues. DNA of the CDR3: TGTGCCAGCAGCCGTACAGGCAACACTGAAGCTTTCTTT. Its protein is CASSRTGNTEAFF.

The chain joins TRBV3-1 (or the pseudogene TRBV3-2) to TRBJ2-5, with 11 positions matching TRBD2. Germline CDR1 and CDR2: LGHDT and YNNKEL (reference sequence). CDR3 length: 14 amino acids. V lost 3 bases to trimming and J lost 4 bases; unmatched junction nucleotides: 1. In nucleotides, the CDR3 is TGTGCCAGCAGCCAGCTAGCGGGGGGAGAGACCCAGTACTTC. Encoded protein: CASSQLAGGETQYF.

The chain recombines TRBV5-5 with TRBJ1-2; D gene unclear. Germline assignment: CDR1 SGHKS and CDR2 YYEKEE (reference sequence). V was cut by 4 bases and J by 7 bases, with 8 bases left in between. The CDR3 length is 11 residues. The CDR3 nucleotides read TGTGCCAGCAGCCATCTAGCTGGCTACACCTTC. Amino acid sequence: CASSHLAGYTF.

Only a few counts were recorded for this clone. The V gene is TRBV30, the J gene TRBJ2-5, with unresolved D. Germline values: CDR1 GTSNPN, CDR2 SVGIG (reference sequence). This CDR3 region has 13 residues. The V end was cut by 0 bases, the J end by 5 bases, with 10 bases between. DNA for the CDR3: TGTGCCTGGAGTGTACGACCCGGGGAGACCCAGTACTTC. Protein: CAWSVRPGETQYF.

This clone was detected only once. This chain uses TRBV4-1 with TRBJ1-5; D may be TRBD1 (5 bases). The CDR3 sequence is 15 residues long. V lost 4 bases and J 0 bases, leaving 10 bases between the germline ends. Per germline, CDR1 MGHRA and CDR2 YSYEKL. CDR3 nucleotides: TGCGCCAGCAGCCCAGGGTGGGCTAGCAATCAGCCCCAGCATTTT. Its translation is CASSPGWASNQPQHF.

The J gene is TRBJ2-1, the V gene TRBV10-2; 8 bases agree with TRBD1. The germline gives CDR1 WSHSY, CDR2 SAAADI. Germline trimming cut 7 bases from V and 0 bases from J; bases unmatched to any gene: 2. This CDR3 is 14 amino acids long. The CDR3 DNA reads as TGCGCCAGCAAGGACAGGGACTCCTACAATGAGCAGTTCTTC. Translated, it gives CASKDRDSYNEQFF.